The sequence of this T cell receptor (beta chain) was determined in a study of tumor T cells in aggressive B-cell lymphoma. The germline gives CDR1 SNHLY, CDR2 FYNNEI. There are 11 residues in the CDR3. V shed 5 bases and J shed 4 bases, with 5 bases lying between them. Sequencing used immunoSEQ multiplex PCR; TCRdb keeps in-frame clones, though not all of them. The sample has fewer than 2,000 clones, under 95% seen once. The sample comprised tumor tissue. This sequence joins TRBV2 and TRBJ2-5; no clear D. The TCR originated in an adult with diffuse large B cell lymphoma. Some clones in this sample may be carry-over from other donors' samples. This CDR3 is CASSFRETQYF. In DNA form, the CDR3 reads TGTGCCAGCAGTTTCCGAGAGACCCAGTACTTC.